Below, 24 T cell receptor beta chains from the same sample are listed, as sequenced in a study of a mutant IDH1 vaccine in newly diagnosed glioma. Time point reported: week 11, during vaccination. With topical imiquimod, each dose of the vaccine consisted of 300 ug of mutant IDH1 20-mer peptide. TCRdb keeps only in-frame clones here, not all; method: immunoSEQ multiplex PCR. The profile shows roughly 70,000 clones, roughly 84% of them singletons. No cognate antigen is known for these TCRs. Sequencing was performed on PBMCs, taken from a glioma patient whose treatment included an IDH1 peptide vaccine. The receptor source for this set is a woman aged 45-65 years with glioma.

This clone was seen more than once but under ten times. The chain is built from TRBV27 and TRBJ1-6; no reliable D call. CDR1 and CDR2 (germline): MNHEY, SMNVEV (reference sequence). CDR3 length: 15 residues. Between the trimmed V and J ends, which lost 5 bases and 3 bases, there was a span of 11 bases. The CDR3 region has the DNA TGTGCCAGCAGTCCCCCCCGCAGCTATAATTCACCCCTCCACTTT. It specifies CASSPPRSYNSPLHF.

V gene TRBV7-2 combines with J gene TRBJ1-2, with TRBD1 matching over 7 bases. Per germline, CDR1 SGHTA and CDR2 FQGNSA. The CDR3 sequence is 15 residues long. Germline trimming cut 5 bases from V and 4 bases from J; bases unmatched to any gene: 10. Written as DNA, the CDR3 is TGTGCCAGCAGCCCGTACTCGAGACAGGGCTATGGCTACACCTTC. Protein product: CASSPYSRQGYGYTF.

The gene calls are TRBV10-1 and TRBJ2-5; D perhaps matches TRBD2 (6 bases). Germline V gene lookup returns CDR1 WNHNN and CDR2 SYGVQD (reference sequence). V shed 3 bases and J shed 5 bases, with 13 bases lying between them. The CDR3 loop spans 14 amino acids. The chain's CDR3 is CASSDRGAGETQYF. The CDR3 bases are TGCGCCAGCAGTGATCGGGGAGCGGGCGAGACCCAGTACTTC.

This clone is a singleton in its sample. The genes are TRBV27 and TRBJ1-2, with D perhaps TRBD1 (6 bases). This CDR3 has 15 amino acids. With 2 bases removed from V and 1 base from J, the gap between germline ends came to 11 bases. Germline lookup yields CDR1 MNHEY and CDR2 SMNVEV (reference sequence). CDR3 sequence: CASSLGRGGNYGYTF. CDR3 in DNA: TGTGCCAGCAGTTTAGGCAGGGGAGGTAACTATGGCTACACCTTC.

The V gene is TRBV7-8, the J gene TRBJ1-1; D unresolved. The CDR3 is 11 residues long. Trimming took 5 bases from V and 4 from J, leaving 5 bases between them. The germline gives CDR1 SGHVS, CDR2 FQNEAQ. CDR3 in DNA: TGTGCCAGCAGCCACCTCACTGAAGCTTTCTTT. It codes for CASSHLTEAFF.

The chain uses TRBV5-6 and TRBJ2-7; 8 nucleotides align to TRBD2. Germline-derived CDR1 and CDR2 are SGHDT and YYEEEE. With V trimmed by 4 bases and J by 3 bases, 9 bases remained unmatched. CDR3 length equals 15 residues. The CDR3 DNA follows: TGTGCCAGCAGCCCCAACAGCGGGGGCTACTACGAGCAGTACTTC. Amino acid sequence: CASSPNSGGYYEQYF.

This chain links TRBV7-9 with TRBJ2-5, with a tentative D call TRBD2 (5 bases). The CDR3 extends over 13 amino acids. V dropped 8 bases and J dropped 5 bases, with 15 bases sitting between them. Germline lookup yields CDR1 SEHNR and CDR2 FQNEAQ (reference sequence). CDR3 DNA: TGTGCCAGCGTTGCCGGGATCGGGGAGACCCAGTACTTC. Its translation: CASVAGIGETQYF.

V usage is TRBV6-1 and J usage is TRBJ2-3, with TRBD2 identical over 16 bases. Germline trimming cut 6 bases from V and 6 bases from J; bases unmatched to any gene: 3. Germline lookup yields CDR1 MNHNS and CDR2 SASEGT. The length of the CDR3 is 15 residues. The CDR3 region is CASRGLAGGPDTQYF. CDR3 coding DNA: TGTGCCAGCAGGGGACTAGCGGGGGGGCCGGATACGCAGTATTTT.

The rearrangement joins TRBV7-2 to TRBJ2-5, with D perhaps TRBD2 (7 bases). Germline CDR1 SGHTA, CDR2 FQGNSA. The CDR3 sequence is 15 residues long. Trimming cost V 5 bases and J 3 bases, with 16 bases left between them. The CDR3 protein is CASSQARGGEETQYF. The DNA for the CDR3 is TGTGCCAGCAGCCAGGCAAGGGGGGGGGAAGAGACCCAGTACTTC.

The chain uses TRBV11-2 and TRBJ1-2; TRBD1 might be the D (6 bases). Germline V gene sequence: CDR1 SGHAT, CDR2 FQNNGV. V lost 0 bases to trimming and J lost 2 bases, with 19 bases between them. This CDR3 region has 18 residues. CDR3 residues: CASSLDRLWGGRNYGYTF. DNA of the CDR3: TGTGCCAGCAGCTTAGACCGCCTTTGGGGGGGGCGGAACTATGGCTACACCTTC.

This rearrangement joins TRBV19 to TRBJ2-2; TRBD1 aligns across 9 bases. The CDR3 sequence is 17 residues long. The V gene's germline CDR1 is LNHDA and CDR2 SQIVND (reference sequence). J lost 1 base, V lost 5 bases, and 8 bases had no gene match. The CDR3 nucleotides read TGTGCCAGTAGTGTCGGACAGGGGAGAAAGAACACCGGGGAGCTGTTTTTT. This translates into CASSVGQGRKNTGELFF.

V and J are TRBV9 and TRBJ1-2; D is unresolved. Germline assignment: CDR1 SGDLS and CDR2 YYNGEE. The V end was cut by 7 bases, the J end by 0 bases, with 10 bases between. The CDR3 covers 13 residues. In DNA form, the CDR3 reads TGTGCCAGCTCCGAGGATCCTAACTATGGCTACACCTTC. Translated, it gives CASSEDPNYGYTF.

The J gene is TRBJ2-5, the V gene TRBV9; the match to TRBD2 covers 10 bases. With 3 bases clipped from V and 5 bases from J, the junction kept 7 bases outside the gene matches. The CDR3 has 15 amino acids. Germline-derived CDR1 and CDR2 are SGDLS and YYNGEE. For the CDR3, the DNA is TGTGCCAGCAGCGGGACCGGGACTAGCGATGAGACCCAGTACTTC. Amino acids: CASSGTGTSDETQYF.

The genes are TRBV15 and TRBJ2-2; unclear D gene. Trimming pared 0 bases from V and 7 bases from J, leaving 9 bases between. The CDR3 covers 14 residues. Germline V gives CDR1 LNHNV, CDR2 YYDKDF (reference sequence). CDR3 in amino acids: CATSRDLKVGELFF. CDR3 in DNA: TGTGCCACCAGCAGAGATTTAAAGGTCGGGGAGCTGTTTTTT.

This chain joins TRBV9 and TRBJ2-7, with D maybe TRBD1 (5 bases). The germline CDR1 and CDR2 sequences are SGDLS and YYNGEE. The CDR3 is 14 residues long. The germline V and J ends were trimmed by 3 bases and 0 bases, with 10 bases remaining between them. CDR3 amino acids: CASSGSDNSYEQYF. The CDR3 nucleotides are TGTGCCAGCAGCGGTTCGGACAACTCCTACGAGCAGTACTTC.

This chain connects TRBV19 to TRBJ1-6; TRBD1 might be the D (6 bases). The ends were cut back, 2 bases at V and 7 bases at J, with 12 bases in the middle. CDR1 is LNHDA and CDR2 is SQIVND in the germline V gene (reference sequence). The CDR3 extends over 15 amino acids. The CDR3 DNA follows: TGTGCCAGTAGTATATTGGGGGCGCAGAATTCACCCCTCCACTTT. Translating gives CASSILGAQNSPLHF.

This clone was observed a handful of times. V and J are TRBV19 and TRBJ2-3, with 11 bases matching TRBD2. Germline CDR1 LNHDA, CDR2 SQIVND (reference sequence). This CDR3 region has 18 residues. Trimming removed 5 bases from V and 0 bases from J; junction bases left unmatched: 10. CDR3 loop: CASSLGLAGGSSTDTQYF. In DNA form, the CDR3 reads TGTGCCAGTAGTTTAGGGCTAGCGGGGGGAAGCAGCACAGATACGCAGTATTTT.

This clone was counted a few times. The chain links TRBV19 to TRBJ1-1; no definite D call. This CDR3 has 13 residues. Germline-derived CDR1 and CDR2 are LNHDA and SQIVND (reference sequence). Between the trimmed V and J ends, which lost 5 bases and 3 bases, there was a span of 10 bases. The CDR3 region is CASSPGLYTEAFF. The CDR3 nucleotides read TGTGCCAGTAGTCCCGGACTTTACACTGAAGCTTTCTTT.

This rearrangement joins TRBV9 to TRBJ2-1; 7 positions match TRBD2. V was pared by 3 bases and J by 0 bases, with 3 bases of the junction left unmatched. The CDR3 is made up of 15 amino acids. From germline, CDR1 is SGDLS and CDR2 YYNGEE. CDR3 in DNA: TGTGCCAGCAGCGCCAGCGGGGACTCCTACAATGAGCAGTTCTTC. Translation: CASSASGDSYNEQFF.

This clone was counted between two and nine times. V and J are TRBV5-6 and TRBJ1-1, with D hard to call. The CDR3 extends over 14 amino acids. The germline gives CDR1 SGHDT, CDR2 YYEEEE. V lost 2 bases to trimming and J lost 0 bases, with 8 bases between them. The CDR3: CASSFRGVNTEAFF. In DNA, the CDR3 is TGTGCCAGCAGCTTCCGGGGAGTGAACACTGAAGCTTTCTTT.

The CDR3 DNA sequence: TGTGCCAGCAGCCCGACAGGGGGCCGGGATGGCTACACCTTC. Protein: CASSPTGGRDGYTF. This chain connects TRBV4-2 to TRBJ1-2; TRBD1 aligns across 10 bases. The V and J ends lost 4 bases and 6 bases, in that order; junction bases with no gene match: 5. The germline gives CDR1 LGHNA, CDR2 YNFKEQ. The CDR3 extends over 14 amino acids.

The V gene is TRBV7-8, the J gene TRBJ1-6, with a possible D match to TRBD1 (5 bases). CDR1 SGHVS and CDR2 FQNEAQ come from the germline V gene. The CDR3 runs 17 residues. Deletions cut 2 bases from V and 1 base from J, with 12 bases between. CDR3 nucleotides: TGTGCCAGCAGCTTAAACTTCGGGGGTTCCTATAATTCACCCCTCCACTTT. Protein: CASSLNFGGSYNSPLHF.

This clone was counted once. The chain carries TRBV5-1 and TRBJ1-2; no definite D call. CDR1 and CDR2 (germline): SGHRS, YFSETQ. V was clipped by 2 bases and J by 0 bases, with 8 bases between them. The CDR3 totals 14 residues. The CDR3 region has the DNA TGCGCCAGCAGCTTCCACACAGCTAACTATGGCTACACCTTC. Protein: CASSFHTANYGYTF. The entire variable domain, with the rest obtained from reference TRBV5-1 and TRBJ1-2, is as follows: KAGVTQTPRYLIKTRGQQVTLSCSPISGHRSVSWYQQTPGQGLQFLFEYFSETQRNKGNFPGRFSGRQFSNSRSEMNVSTLELGDSALYLCASSFHTANYGYTFGSGTRLTVV.

V usage is TRBV29-1 and J usage is TRBJ1-1, with D possibly matching TRBD1 (5 bases). The germline CDR1 and CDR2 sequences are SQVTM and ANQGSEA. The CDR3 runs to 12 residues. V lost 7 bases, J lost 0 bases, and 9 bases lay in between. In DNA form, the CDR3 reads TGCAGCGCCGGGGGGTTGAACACTGAAGCTTTCTTT. Translating it yields CSAGGLNTEAFF.